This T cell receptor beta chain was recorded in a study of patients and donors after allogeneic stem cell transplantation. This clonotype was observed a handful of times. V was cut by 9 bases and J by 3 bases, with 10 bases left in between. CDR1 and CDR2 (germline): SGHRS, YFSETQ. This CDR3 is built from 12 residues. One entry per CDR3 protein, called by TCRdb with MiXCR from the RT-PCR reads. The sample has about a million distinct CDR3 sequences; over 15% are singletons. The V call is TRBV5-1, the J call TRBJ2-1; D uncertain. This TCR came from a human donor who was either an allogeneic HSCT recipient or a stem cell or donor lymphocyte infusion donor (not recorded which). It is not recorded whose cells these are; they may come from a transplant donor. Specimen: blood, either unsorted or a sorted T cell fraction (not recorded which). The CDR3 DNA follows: TGCGCCACGGGCCTTGGCTACAATGAGCAGTTCTTC. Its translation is CATGLGYNEQFF.